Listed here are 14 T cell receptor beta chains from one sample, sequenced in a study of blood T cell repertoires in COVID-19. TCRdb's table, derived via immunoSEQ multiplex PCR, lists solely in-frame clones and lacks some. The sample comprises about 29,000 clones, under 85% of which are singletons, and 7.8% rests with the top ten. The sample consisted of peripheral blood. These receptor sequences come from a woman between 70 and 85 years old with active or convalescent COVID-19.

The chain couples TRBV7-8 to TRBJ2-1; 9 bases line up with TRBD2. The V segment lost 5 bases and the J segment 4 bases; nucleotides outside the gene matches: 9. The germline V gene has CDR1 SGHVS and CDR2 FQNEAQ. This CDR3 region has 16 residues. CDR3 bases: TGTGCCAGCAGCCATCGGCGGGGGGGGATATACAATGAGCAGTTCTTC. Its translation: CASSHRRGGIYNEQFF.

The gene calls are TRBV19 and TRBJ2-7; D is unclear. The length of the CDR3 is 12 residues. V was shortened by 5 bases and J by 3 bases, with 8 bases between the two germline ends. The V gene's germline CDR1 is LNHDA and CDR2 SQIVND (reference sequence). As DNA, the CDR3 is TGTGCCAGTAGTTCCCCAGTCTACGAGCAGTACTTC. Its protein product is CASSSPVYEQYF. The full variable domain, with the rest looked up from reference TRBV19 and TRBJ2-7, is DGGITQSPKYLFRKEGQNVTLSCEQNLNHDAMYWYRQDPGQGLRLIYYSQIVNDFQKGDIAEGYSVSREKKESFPLTVTSAQKNPTAFYLCASSSPVYEQYFGPGTRLTVT.

CDR3 DNA sequence: TGTGCCAGCAGTCCTAGCGGCCCCTACGAGCAGTACTTC. Its protein is CASSPSGPYEQYF. The gene calls are TRBV5-6 and TRBJ2-7; TRBD2 matches 7 bases. V dropped 5 bases and J dropped 2; count of bases not matched to a gene: 4. The CDR3 contains 13 residues. Germline-derived CDR1 and CDR2 are SGHDT and YYEEEE. Looking up the rest from reference TRBV5-6 and TRBJ2-7 gives the full variable domain: DAGVTQSPTHLIKTRGQQVTLRCSPKSGHDTVSWYQQALGQGPQFIFQYYEEEERQRGNFPDRFSGHQFPNYSSELNVNALLLGDSALYLCASSPSGPYEQYFGPGTRLTVT.

The CDR3 bases are TGTGCCAGCACTCACCACGGGGGGTTCTTC. Translated, it gives CASTHHGGFF. The chain uses TRBV9 and TRBJ2-1; the D gene is possibly TRBD2 (6 bases). Germline values: CDR1 SGDLS, CDR2 YYNGEE. The CDR3 is 10 amino acids. Deletions cut 6 bases from V and 15 bases from J, with 13 bases between.

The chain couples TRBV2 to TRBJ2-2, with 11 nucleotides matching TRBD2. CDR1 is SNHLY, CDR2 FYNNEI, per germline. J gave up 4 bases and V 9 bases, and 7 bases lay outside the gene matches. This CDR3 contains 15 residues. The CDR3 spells CASRAGTSGTGELFF. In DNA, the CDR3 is TGTGCCAGTAGAGCCGGGACTAGCGGCACCGGGGAGCTGTTTTTT.

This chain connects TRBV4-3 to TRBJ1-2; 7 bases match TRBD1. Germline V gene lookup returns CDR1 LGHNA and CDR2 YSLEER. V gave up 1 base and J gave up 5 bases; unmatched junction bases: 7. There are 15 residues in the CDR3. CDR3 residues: CASSQGPTGNYGYTF. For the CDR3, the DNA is TGCGCCAGCAGCCAAGGTCCGACAGGGAATTATGGCTACACCTTC.

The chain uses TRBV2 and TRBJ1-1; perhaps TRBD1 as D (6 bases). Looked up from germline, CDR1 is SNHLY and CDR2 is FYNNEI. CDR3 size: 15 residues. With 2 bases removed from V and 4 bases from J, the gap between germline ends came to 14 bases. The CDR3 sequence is CASSESRGIGTEAFF. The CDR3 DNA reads TGTGCCAGCAGTGAATCCAGGGGAATTGGCACTGAAGCTTTCTTT. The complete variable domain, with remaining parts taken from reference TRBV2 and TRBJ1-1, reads EPEVTQTPSHQVTQMGQEVILRCVPISNHLYFYWYRQILGQKVEFLVSFYNNEISEKSEIFDDQFSVERPDGSNFTLKIRSTKLEDSAMYFCASSESRGIGTEAFFGQGTRLTVV.

Written as DNA, the CDR3 is TGTGCCAGCAGCGTAGGAGGGTACACAGATACGCAGTATTTT. It translates to CASSVGGYTDTQYF. The chain carries TRBV9 and TRBJ2-3, with D tentatively TRBD2 (5 bases). Trimming pared 0 bases from V and 2 bases from J, leaving 7 bases between. This CDR3 spans 14 amino acids. Germline CDR1 and CDR2: SGDLS and YYNGEE. Full variable domain (rest looked up from reference TRBV9 and TRBJ2-3): DSGVTQTPKHLITATGQRVTLRCSPRSGDLSVYWYQQSLDQGLQFLIQYYNGEERAKGNILERFSAQQFPDLHSELNLSSLELGDSALYFCASSVGGYTDTQYFGPGTRLTVL.

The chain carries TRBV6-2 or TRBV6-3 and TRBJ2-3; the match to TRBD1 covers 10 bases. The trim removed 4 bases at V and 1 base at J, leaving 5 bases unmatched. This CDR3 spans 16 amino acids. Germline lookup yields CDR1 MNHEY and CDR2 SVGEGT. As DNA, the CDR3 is TGTGCCAGCAGTTTCTCCGGGACAGGGGGCACAGATACGCAGTATTTT. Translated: CASSFSGTGGTDTQYF.

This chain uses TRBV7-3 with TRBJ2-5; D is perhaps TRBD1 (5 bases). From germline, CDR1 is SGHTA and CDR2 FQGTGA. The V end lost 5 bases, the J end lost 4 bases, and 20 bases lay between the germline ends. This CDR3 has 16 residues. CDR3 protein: CASSPLGPPRRETQYF. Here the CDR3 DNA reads TGTGCCAGCAGCCCGCTGGGGCCTCCACGCCGAGAGACCCAGTACTTC. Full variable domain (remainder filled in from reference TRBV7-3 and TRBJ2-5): GAGVSQTPSNKVTEKGKYVELRCDPISGHTALYWYRQSLGQGPEFLIYFQGTGAADDSGLPNDRFFAVRPEGSVSTLKIQRTERGDSAVYLCASSPLGPPRRETQYFGPGTRLLVL.

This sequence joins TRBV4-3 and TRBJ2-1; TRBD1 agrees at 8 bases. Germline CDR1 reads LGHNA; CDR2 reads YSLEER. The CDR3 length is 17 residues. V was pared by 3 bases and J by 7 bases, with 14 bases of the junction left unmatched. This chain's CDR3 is CASSQDIVAGGTNEQFF. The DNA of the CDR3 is TGCGCCAGCAGCCAGGACATCGTGGCAGGGGGCACAAATGAGCAGTTCTTC.

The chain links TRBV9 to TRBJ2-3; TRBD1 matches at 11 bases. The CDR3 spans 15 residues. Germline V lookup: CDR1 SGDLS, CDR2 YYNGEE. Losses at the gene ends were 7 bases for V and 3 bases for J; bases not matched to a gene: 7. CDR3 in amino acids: CASARTGGRTDTQYF. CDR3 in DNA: TGTGCCAGCGCCCGGACAGGGGGCAGAACAGATACGCAGTATTTT.

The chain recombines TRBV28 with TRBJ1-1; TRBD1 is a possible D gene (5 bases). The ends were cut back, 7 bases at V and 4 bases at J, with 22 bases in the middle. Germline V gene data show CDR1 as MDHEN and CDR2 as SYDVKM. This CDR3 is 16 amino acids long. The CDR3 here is CASTLIFRAGGTEAFF. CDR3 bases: TGTGCCAGCACCCTTATCTTTAGGGCGGGGGGCACTGAAGCTTTCTTT.

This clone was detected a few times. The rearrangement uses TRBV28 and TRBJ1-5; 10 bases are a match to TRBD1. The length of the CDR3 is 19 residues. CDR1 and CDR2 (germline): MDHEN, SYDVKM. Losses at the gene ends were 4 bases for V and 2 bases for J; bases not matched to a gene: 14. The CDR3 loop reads CASSSGFWTGGYGNQPQHF. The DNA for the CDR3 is TGTGCCAGCAGTTCCGGTTTCTGGACAGGGGGATATGGCAATCAGCCCCAGCATTTT.